The 13 T cell receptor beta chains reported below all come from one sample, sequenced in a study of blood T cell repertoires in COVID-19. Measured with immunoSEQ multiplex PCR; TCRdb has only the in-frame clones, and not every one. The sample consists of about 41,000 clones, about 83% of them appearing once. Sequenced sample: peripheral blood. The receptors were sampled from a man in his forties with COVID-19, enrolled during active disease.

The chain couples TRBV29-1 to TRBJ1-6; maybe TRBD1 (5 bases). Per germline, CDR1 SQVTM and CDR2 ANQGSEA. V gave up 4 bases and J gave up 5 bases, with 9 bases separating them. The CDR3 is 13 amino acids. In nucleotides, the CDR3 is TGCAGCGTTGCCCAGACAGATAATTCACCCCTCCACTTT. Protein product: CSVAQTDNSPLHF.

V usage is TRBV7-9 and J usage is TRBJ2-5, with 7 bases identical to TRBD2. The germline gives CDR1 SEHNR, CDR2 FQNEAQ (reference sequence). The CDR3 contains 13 residues. Trimming removed 3 bases from V and 7 bases from J; junction bases left unmatched: 5. CDR3: CASSFLGEGTQYF. In DNA form, the CDR3 reads TGTGCCAGCAGCTTTCTAGGGGAGGGGACCCAGTACTTC.

The chain recombines TRBV5-1 with TRBJ2-1; 8 bases align to TRBD1. V was pared by 2 bases and J by 1 base, with 5 bases of the junction left unmatched. CDR3 size: 16 residues. Germline-derived CDR1 and CDR2 are SGHRS and YFSETQ. The CDR3 sequence is CASSFAGGASYNEQFF. The CDR3 region has the DNA TGCGCCAGCAGCTTCGCAGGGGGCGCGTCCTACAATGAGCAGTTCTTC. The full variable domain, its missing parts supplied by reference TRBV5-1 and TRBJ2-1, is KAGVTQTPRYLIKTRGQQVTLSCSPISGHRSVSWYQQTPGQGLQFLFEYFSETQRNKGNFPGRFSGRQFSNSRSEMNVSTLELGDSALYLCASSFAGGASYNEQFFGPGTRLTVL.

As for this clone: A junction boundary mismatches the germline segment, possibly from a read error. The CDR3 sequence is CATVEGGSTNTQYF. The CDR3 DNA sequence: TGTGCCACCGTGGAGGGGGGGAGCACAAATACGCAGTATTTT. The chain joins TRBV28 to TRBJ2-3; D is possibly TRBD2 (7 bases). Germline CDR1 MDHEN, CDR2 SYDVKM. The CDR3 sequence is 14 residues long. The full variable domain, completed using reference TRBV28 and TRBJ2-3, is DVKVTQSSRYLVKRTGEKVFLECVQDMDHENMFWYRQDPGLGLRLIYFSYDVKMKEKGDIPEGYSVSREKKERFSLILESASTNQTSMYLCATVEGGSTNTQYFGPGTRLTVL.

This clone was recorded once. The chain combines TRBV2 with TRBJ1-2; perhaps TRBD1 as D (5 bases). Germline V gene lookup returns CDR1 SNHLY and CDR2 FYNNEI. The CDR3 is made up of 12 amino acids. Trimming removed 3 bases at V and 14 bases at J, with 16 bases between. The CDR3, as DNA: TGTGCCAGCAGTGACTACGGGGGGGTTGAGACCTTC. Translation gives CASSDYGGVETF.

The chain couples TRBV28 to TRBJ2-3; 8 bases are a match to TRBD1. Germline loops: CDR1 MDHEN, CDR2 SYDVKM. The CDR3 has 16 amino acids. The V segment lost 8 bases and the J segment 5 bases; nucleotides outside the gene matches: 15. DNA of the CDR3: TGTGCCAGCTCCCCTGCGGGGACAGGAGTCGTAGATACGCAGTATTTT. Translation gives CASSPAGTGVVDTQYF.

The V gene is TRBV5-1, the J gene TRBJ1-4; 8 bases fit TRBD1. The V segment lost 6 bases and the J segment 8 bases; nucleotides outside the gene matches: 9. Germline values: CDR1 SGHRS, CDR2 YFSETQ. The CDR3 loop spans 14 amino acids. In DNA, the CDR3 is TGCGCCAGCACCCCAGACAGGGGAGGAGAAAAACTGTTTTTT. This sequence encodes CASTPDRGGEKLFF.

The sample holds one count of this clone. The chain combines TRBV19 with TRBJ2-3; D is unresolved. Trimming pared 6 bases from V and 6 bases from J, leaving 10 bases between. The germline gives CDR1 LNHDA, CDR2 SQIVND (reference sequence). The CDR3 totals 12 residues. The CDR3 sequence: CASRIRVDTQYF. The CDR3 nucleotides are TGTGCCAGTAGGATACGGGTGGATACGCAGTATTTT.

J is TRBJ1-2 and V is TRBV6-1, with 9 bases that match TRBD1. The CDR3 length is 15 residues. Trimming cost V 3 bases and J 8 bases; bases outside gene matches: 10. Germline CDR1 and CDR2: MNHNS and SASEGT. In nucleotides, the CDR3 is TGTGCCAGCAGTGACGTTGGGACAGGGCCCCAGGGCTACACCTTC. This gives the protein CASSDVGTGPQGYTF.

The V call is TRBV7-9, the J call TRBJ1-3; possibly TRBD1 for D (5 bases). Germline V gives CDR1 SEHNR, CDR2 FQNEAQ (reference sequence). This CDR3 region has 13 residues. Trimming shortened V by 8 bases and J by 4 bases, and 12 bases separated the two germline ends. This CDR3 is CASAQGYGNTIYF. The CDR3 DNA reads as TGTGCCAGCGCCCAGGGTTACGGAAACACCATATATTTT.

This rearrangement joins TRBV12-3 or TRBV12-4 to TRBJ2-7, with D possibly being TRBD1 (6 bases). The V end was cut by 6 bases, the J end by 4 bases, with 13 bases between. The CDR3 length is 13 residues. The CDR3 nucleotides are TGTGCCAGCAGCCTGGGACAACCTTACGAGCAGTACTTC. Translated, it gives CASSLGQPYEQYF.

CDR3 nucleotide sequence: TGTGCCAGCAGCCTGACAACTGGAAACACCATATATTTT. It encodes CASSLTTGNTIYF. J is TRBJ1-3 and V is TRBV7-9; D not resolved. V lost 5 bases to trimming and J lost 2 bases, with 7 bases between them. Germline CDR1 and CDR2: SEHNR and FQNEAQ (reference sequence). There are 13 residues in the CDR3.

This chain links TRBV12-5 with TRBJ1-3; D remains ambiguous. This CDR3 region has 18 residues. V lost 0 bases and J lost 0, with 15 bases in between. Per the germline V gene, CDR1 is LGHNT and CDR2 is FRNRAP. This CDR3 reads CASGLVLDRRGSGNTIYF. The CDR3 coding sequence is TGTGCTAGTGGTTTGGTACTCGACCGCCGAGGCTCTGGAAACACCATATATTTT.